This entry lists 6 T cell receptor beta chains sequenced from one sample in a study of early T cells in non-severe SARS-CoV-2 infection. TCRdb ran MiXCR on the 5' RACE reads and lists one entry per CDR3 protein. This sample has some 80,000 distinct CDR3 sequences, with approximately 12% found just once. Sequencing used whole blood. The receptor source for this set is an adult who was a healthcare worker with PCR-confirmed SARS-CoV-2 infection or an uninfected control (not recorded which).

The chain links TRBV28 to TRBJ2-7, with D perhaps being TRBD1 or TRBD2 (5 bases each). Trimming took off 4 bases at V and 6 bases at J, with 16 bases between the two ends. CDR1 MDHEN and CDR2 SYDVKM come from the germline V gene. The CDR3 is 14 amino acids. In nucleotides, the CDR3 is TGTGCCAGCAGTTCCCTCCGGGACGTAACCGAGCAGTACTTC. It yields the protein CASSSLRDVTEQYF.

The rearrangement uses TRBV29-1 and TRBJ1-1; 10 bases align to TRBD1. In germline, CDR1 is SQVTM, CDR2 ANQGSEA. Unmatched junction bases numbered 5, after V lost 5 bases and J lost 5 bases. This CDR3 comprises 13 residues. CDR3: CSVLRDRGTEAFF. The CDR3 DNA is TGCAGCGTTCTCCGGGACAGGGGAACTGAAGCTTTCTTT.

In this sample, this clonotype turned up many times. The J gene is TRBJ2-3, the V gene TRBV20-1; 10 bases agree with TRBD2. There are 12 residues in the CDR3. Germline CDR1 DFQATT, CDR2 SNEGSKA (reference sequence). V shed 5 bases and J 4 bases; nucleotides not matched to a gene: 0. The chain's CDR3 is CSALAGADTQYF. CDR3 nucleotides: TGCAGTGCTCTAGCGGGAGCAGATACGCAGTATTTT.

J is TRBJ2-1 and V is TRBV28; tentatively, D is TRBD1 or TRBD2 (6 bases each). The CDR3 loop spans 16 amino acids. Germline V gene sequence: CDR1 MDHEN, CDR2 SYDVKM. Trimming removed 5 bases from V and 5 bases from J, with 19 bases in between. CDR3 loop: CASSPWGSGADNEQFF. The CDR3 DNA is TGTGCCAGCAGTCCCTGGGGCTCGGGGGCGGACAATGAGCAGTTCTTC.

This clonotype showed up many times. The chain joins TRBV29-1 to TRBJ2-3; D is undetermined. Germline loops: CDR1 SQVTM, CDR2 ANQGSEA. CDR3 length equals 13 residues. Trimming stripped 2 bases from V and 0 bases from J, with 6 bases between. The CDR3 region has the DNA TGCAGCGTTGAATCGGGTAGCACAGATACGCAGTATTTT. Translation gives CSVESGSTDTQYF.

This rearrangement joins TRBV6-2 or TRBV6-3 to TRBJ2-3, with D unclear. V was trimmed by 4 bases and J by 4 bases, leaving 18 bases between them. This CDR3 contains 16 residues. CDR1 is MNHEY, CDR2 SVGEGT, per germline. The CDR3 DNA sequence: TGTGCCAGCAGTTCGCCTGCCGCAAGACGGGCAGATACGCAGTATTTT. As protein: CASSSPAARRADTQYF.